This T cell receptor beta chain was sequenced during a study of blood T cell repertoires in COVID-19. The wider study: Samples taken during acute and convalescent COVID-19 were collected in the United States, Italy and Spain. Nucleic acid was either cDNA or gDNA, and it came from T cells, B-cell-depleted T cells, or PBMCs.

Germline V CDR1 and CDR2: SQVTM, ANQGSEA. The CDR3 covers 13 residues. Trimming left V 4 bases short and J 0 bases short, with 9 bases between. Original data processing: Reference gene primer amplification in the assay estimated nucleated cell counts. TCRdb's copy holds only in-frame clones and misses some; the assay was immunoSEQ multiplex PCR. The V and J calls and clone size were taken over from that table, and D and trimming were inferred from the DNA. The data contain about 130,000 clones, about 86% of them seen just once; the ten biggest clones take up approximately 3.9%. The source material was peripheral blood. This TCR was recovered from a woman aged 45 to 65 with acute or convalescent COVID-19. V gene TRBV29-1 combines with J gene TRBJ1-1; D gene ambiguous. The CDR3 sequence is CSVGQTVNTEAFF. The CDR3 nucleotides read TGCAGCGTTGGCCAAACAGTGAACACTGAAGCTTTCTTT.